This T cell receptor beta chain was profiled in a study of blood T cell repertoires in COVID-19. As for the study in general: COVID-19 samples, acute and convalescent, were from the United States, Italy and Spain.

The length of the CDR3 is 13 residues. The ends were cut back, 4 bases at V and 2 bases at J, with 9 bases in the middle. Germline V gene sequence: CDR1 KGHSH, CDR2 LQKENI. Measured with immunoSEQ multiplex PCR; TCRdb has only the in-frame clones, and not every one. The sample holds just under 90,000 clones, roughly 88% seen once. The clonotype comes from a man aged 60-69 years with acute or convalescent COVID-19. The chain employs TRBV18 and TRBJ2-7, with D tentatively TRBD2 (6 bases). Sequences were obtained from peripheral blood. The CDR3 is CASSRAGTYEQYF. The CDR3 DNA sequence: TGTGCCAGCTCACGGGCGGGAACCTACGAGCAGTACTTC.